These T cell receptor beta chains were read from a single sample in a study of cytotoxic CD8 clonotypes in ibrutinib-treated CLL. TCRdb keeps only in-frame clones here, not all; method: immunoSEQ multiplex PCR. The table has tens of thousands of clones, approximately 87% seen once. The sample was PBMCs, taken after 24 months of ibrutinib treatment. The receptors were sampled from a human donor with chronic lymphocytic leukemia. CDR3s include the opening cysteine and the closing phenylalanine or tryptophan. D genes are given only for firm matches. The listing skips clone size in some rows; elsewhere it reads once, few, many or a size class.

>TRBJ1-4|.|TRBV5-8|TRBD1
TGTGCCAGCAGCTTGGAGGGACAGGGAAAAAAACTGTTTTTT
CASSLEGQGKKLFF
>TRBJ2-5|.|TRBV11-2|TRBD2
TGTGCCAGCAGCTTCCGAACCATGGGGGGGGAGACCCAGTACTTC
CASSFRTMGGETQYF
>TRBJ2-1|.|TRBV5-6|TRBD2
TGTGCCAGCAGCCTCGGGGAAGTGCGACTAGCGGGAAATCGACAGTTCTTC
CASSLGEVRLAGNRQFF
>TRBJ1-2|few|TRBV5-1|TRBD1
TGCGCCAGTGCCCAGGGACAGGGGTTGGGTGGCTACACCTTC
CASAQGQGLGGYTF
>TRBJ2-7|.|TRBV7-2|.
TGTGCCAGCAGCCTTTTTAATGGGCAGCAGTACTTC
CASSLFNGQQYF
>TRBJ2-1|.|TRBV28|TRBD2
TGTGCCAGCGAATCCCCGGGACTAGCGGGAGGGTCCTACAATGAGCAGTTCTTC
CASESPGLAGGSYNEQFF
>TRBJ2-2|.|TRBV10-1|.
TGCGCCAGCAGGAGGGACCTGTCTGACACCGGGGAGCTGTTTTTT
CASRRDLSDTGELFF
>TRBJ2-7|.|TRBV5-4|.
TGTGCCAGCAGCTTGGATTTATTCTACGAGCAGTACTTC
CASSLDLFYEQYF
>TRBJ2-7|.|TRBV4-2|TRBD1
TGTGCCAGCAGCGGAGGACAGGCCTCCTACGAGCAGTACTTC
CASSGGQASYEQYF
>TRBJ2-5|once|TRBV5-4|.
TGTGCCAGCAACCGGGCCTCGCAAGAGACCCAGTACTTC
CASNRASQETQYF
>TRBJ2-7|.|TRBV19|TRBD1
TGTGCCAGTAGTAAGGGACAGTACTACGAGCAGTACTTC
CASSKGQYYEQYF
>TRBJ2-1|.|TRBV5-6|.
TGTGCCAGCAGCTTACGACACTACAATGAGCAGTTCTTC
CASSLRHYNEQFF
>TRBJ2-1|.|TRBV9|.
TGTGCCAGCAGCGAGGTGCCTAGCCCATACAATGAGCAGTTCTTC
CASSEVPSPYNEQFF
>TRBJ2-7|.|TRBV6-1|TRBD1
TGTGCCAGCAGTGATGCCCCCGGGACAGGACCCTACGAGCAGTACTTC
CASSDAPGTGPYEQYF
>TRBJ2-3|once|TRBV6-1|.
TGTGCCAGCAGTGAAGCTAGCACAGATACGCAGTATTTT
CASSEASTDTQYF
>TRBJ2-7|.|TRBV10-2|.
TGCGCCAGCAGTCAGGGGTACGAGCAGTACTTC
CASSQGYEQYF
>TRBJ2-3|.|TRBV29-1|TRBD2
TGCAGCGGAAGAGCGGGAGGGCCGGGAGATACGCAGTATTTT
CSGRAGGPGDTQYF
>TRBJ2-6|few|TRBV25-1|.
TGTGCCAGCAGTGACGTCACCTCTGGGGCCAACGTCCTGACTTTC
CASSDVTSGANVLTF
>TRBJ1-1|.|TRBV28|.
TGTGCCAGCACTGTTGGGCCCCTGGGAGTCACTGAAGCTTTCTTT
CASTVGPLGVTEAFF
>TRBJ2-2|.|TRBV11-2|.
TGTGCCAGCAGCTTAGATCCCTACACCGGGGAGCTGTTTTTT
CASSLDPYTGELFF
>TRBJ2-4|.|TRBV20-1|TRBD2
TGCAGTGCTCAGCGGGGCATTCAGTACTTC
CSAQRGIQYF
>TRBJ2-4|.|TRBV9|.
TGTGCCAGCAGCGTAGGGGTCGGCAGGGTGGACGACATTCAGTACTTC
CASSVGVGRVDDIQYF
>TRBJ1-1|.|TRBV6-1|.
TGTGCCAGCAGCCTACGTGGGGAAGCTTTCTTT
CASSLRGEAFF
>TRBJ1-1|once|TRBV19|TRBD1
TGTGCCAGTAGGACTGACAGGGGAACTGAAGCTTTCTTT
CASRTDRGTEAFF
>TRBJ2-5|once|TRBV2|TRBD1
TGTGCCAGCCATGGACAGGGAGAGACCCAGTACTTC
CASHGQGETQYF
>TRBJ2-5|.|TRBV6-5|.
TGTGCCAGCAGTCCCGACCCAGGGTACCAAGAGACCCAGTACTTC
CASSPDPGYQETQYF
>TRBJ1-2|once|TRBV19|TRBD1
TGTGCCAGTAGTTCCCGGACAGGGACAAACCCTACCTACTATGGCTACACCTTC
CASSSRTGTNPTYYGYTF
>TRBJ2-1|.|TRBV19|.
TGTGCCAGTAGTATGGGCTTCCAATCCTACAATGAGCAGTTCTTC
CASSMGFQSYNEQFF
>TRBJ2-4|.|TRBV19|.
TGTGCCAGTAGTACCATTAGGGAGGCTAGAGGTGCCAAAAACATTCAGTACTTC
CASSTIREARGAKNIQYF
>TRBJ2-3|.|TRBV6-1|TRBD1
TGTGCCTCCCGGGACAGAACTTCTAGCACAGATACGCAGTATTTT
CASRDRTSSTDTQYF
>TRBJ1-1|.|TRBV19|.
TGTGCCAGTAGTATGATGGTGAGAGGACCTGAAGCTTTCTTT
CASSMMVRGPEAFF
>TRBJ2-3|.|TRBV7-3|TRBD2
TGTGCCAGCAGCTGGGGACTAGCGGGGATGGGGGATACGCAGTATTTT
CASSWGLAGMGDTQYF
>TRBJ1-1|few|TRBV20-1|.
TGCAGTGCTAGAAATTCCTTTGAAGCTTTCTTT
CSARNSFEAFF
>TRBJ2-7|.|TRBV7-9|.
TGTGCCAGCAGCGTGGAGGGGTTCGACGAGCAGTACTTC
CASSVEGFDEQYF
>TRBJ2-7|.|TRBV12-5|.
TGTGCTAGTGGTTCGGTTGGGCGGACCTACGAGCAGTACTTC
CASGSVGRTYEQYF
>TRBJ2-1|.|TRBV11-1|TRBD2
TGTGCCAGCAGCTCCGGGACTAGCGCCCTCCCTGAGCAGTTCTTC
CASSSGTSALPEQFF
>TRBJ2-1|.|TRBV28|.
TGTGCCAGCACCCCCCTAACCTCCTACAATGAGCAGTTCTTC
CASTPLTSYNEQFF
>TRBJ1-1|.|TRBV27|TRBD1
TGTGCCAGCAGTTTAGACGGGGGGTCGACAGGGAGGGCTTTCTTT
CASSLDGGSTGRAFF
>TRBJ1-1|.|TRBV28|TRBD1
TGTGCCAGCAGTTTTCAGGACAGGGGATTTGCTGAAGCTTTCTTT
CASSFQDRGFAEAFF
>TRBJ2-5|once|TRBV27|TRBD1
TGTGCCAGCAGTTTACGAGGGGGCAGTGAGACCCAGTACTTC
CASSLRGGSETQYF
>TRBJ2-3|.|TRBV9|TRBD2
TGTGCCAGCAGCGTTGTCCCGGCGGGAGGGGATACGCAGTATTTT
CASSVVPAGGDTQYF
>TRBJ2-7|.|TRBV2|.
TGTGCCAGCAGTCGCGGGACGTCCTACGAGCAGTACTTC
CASSRGTSYEQYF
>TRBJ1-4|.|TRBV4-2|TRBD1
TGTGCCAGCAGCCAATATCACCCAGGGGGCCTTGGGGAAAAACTGTTTTTT
CASSQYHPGGLGEKLFF
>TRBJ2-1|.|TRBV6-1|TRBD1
TGTGCCAGCACCCCGGGACAGGGCGGTGAGCAGTTCTTC
CASTPGQGGEQFF
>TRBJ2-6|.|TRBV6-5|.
TGTGCCAGCAGGTCGCAGCCCTCTGGGGCCAACGTCCTGACTTTC
CASRSQPSGANVLTF
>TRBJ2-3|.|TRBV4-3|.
TGCGCCAGCAGCCAAGATGGTGGGGGTAGCACAGATACGCAGTATTTT
CASSQDGGGSTDTQYF
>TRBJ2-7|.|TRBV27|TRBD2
TGTGCCAGCAGAACCAATATCCGACGGGGGACTAGCGGGAGAAATAGGTACGAGCAGTACTTC
CASRTNIRRGTSGRNRYEQYF
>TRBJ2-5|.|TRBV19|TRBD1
TGTGCCAGTAGATCAACCGGGACAGGGGAGACCCAGTACTTC
CASRSTGTGETQYF
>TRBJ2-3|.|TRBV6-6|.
TGTGCCAGCAGTTACTCGATTGAGAGCACAGATACGCAGTATTTT
CASSYSIESTDTQYF
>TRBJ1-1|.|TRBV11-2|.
TGTGCCAGCAGCCCTGGGACGGGGACTGAAGCTTTCTTT
CASSPGTGTEAFF
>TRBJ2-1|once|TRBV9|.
TGTGCCAGCAGCGTAGGTAAGGTGACCAGCCCCCAAGGGTTCTACAATGAGCAGTTCTTC
CASSVGKVTSPQGFYNEQFF
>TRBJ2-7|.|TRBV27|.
TGTGCCAGCAGTTTAAATCCCTGGAACGAGCAGTACTTC
CASSLNPWNEQYF
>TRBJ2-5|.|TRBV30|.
TGTGCCTGGACGGCCTTAAGGCGAGAGACCCAGTACTTC
CAWTALRRETQYF
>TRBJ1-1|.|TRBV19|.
TGTGCCAGCAGTGGGTGGGGTCGGAGCGCTGAAGCTTTCTTT
CASSGWGRSAEAFF
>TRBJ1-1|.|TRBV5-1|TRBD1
TGCGCCAGCAGCCCAACACAGGGGGCTTTCACTGAAGCTTTCTTT
CASSPTQGAFTEAFF
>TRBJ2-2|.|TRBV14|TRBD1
TGTGCCAGCAGAAAGTGGACAGGGGAGAACACCGGGGAGCTGTTTTTT
CASRKWTGENTGELFF
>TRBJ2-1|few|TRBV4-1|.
TGCGCCAGCAGCCAACCCTACGGGATGGACAGTTCCTACAATGAGCAGTTCTTC
CASSQPYGMDSSYNEQFF
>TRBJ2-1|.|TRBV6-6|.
TGTGCCAGCAGTTCCTACATCAAAAGTAATGAGCAGTTCTTC
CASSSYIKSNEQFF